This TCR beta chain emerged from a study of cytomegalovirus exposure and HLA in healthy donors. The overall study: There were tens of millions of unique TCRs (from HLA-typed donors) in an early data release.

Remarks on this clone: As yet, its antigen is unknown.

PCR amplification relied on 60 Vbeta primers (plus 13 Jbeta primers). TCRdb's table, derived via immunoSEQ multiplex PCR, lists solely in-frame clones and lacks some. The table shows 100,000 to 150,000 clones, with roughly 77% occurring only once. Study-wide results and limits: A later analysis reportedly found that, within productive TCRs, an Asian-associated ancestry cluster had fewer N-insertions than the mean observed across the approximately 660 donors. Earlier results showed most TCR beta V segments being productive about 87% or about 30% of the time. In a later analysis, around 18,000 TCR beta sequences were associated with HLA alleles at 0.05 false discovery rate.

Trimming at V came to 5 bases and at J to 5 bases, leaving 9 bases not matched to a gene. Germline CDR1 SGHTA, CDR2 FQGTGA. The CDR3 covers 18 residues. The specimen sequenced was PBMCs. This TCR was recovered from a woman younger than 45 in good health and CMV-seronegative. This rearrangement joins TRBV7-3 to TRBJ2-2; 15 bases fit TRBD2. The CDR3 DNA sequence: TGTGCCAGCAGCCTACACGGGACTAGCGGGGGGTTAACCGGGGAGCTGTTTTTT. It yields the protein CASSLHGTSGGLTGELFF.